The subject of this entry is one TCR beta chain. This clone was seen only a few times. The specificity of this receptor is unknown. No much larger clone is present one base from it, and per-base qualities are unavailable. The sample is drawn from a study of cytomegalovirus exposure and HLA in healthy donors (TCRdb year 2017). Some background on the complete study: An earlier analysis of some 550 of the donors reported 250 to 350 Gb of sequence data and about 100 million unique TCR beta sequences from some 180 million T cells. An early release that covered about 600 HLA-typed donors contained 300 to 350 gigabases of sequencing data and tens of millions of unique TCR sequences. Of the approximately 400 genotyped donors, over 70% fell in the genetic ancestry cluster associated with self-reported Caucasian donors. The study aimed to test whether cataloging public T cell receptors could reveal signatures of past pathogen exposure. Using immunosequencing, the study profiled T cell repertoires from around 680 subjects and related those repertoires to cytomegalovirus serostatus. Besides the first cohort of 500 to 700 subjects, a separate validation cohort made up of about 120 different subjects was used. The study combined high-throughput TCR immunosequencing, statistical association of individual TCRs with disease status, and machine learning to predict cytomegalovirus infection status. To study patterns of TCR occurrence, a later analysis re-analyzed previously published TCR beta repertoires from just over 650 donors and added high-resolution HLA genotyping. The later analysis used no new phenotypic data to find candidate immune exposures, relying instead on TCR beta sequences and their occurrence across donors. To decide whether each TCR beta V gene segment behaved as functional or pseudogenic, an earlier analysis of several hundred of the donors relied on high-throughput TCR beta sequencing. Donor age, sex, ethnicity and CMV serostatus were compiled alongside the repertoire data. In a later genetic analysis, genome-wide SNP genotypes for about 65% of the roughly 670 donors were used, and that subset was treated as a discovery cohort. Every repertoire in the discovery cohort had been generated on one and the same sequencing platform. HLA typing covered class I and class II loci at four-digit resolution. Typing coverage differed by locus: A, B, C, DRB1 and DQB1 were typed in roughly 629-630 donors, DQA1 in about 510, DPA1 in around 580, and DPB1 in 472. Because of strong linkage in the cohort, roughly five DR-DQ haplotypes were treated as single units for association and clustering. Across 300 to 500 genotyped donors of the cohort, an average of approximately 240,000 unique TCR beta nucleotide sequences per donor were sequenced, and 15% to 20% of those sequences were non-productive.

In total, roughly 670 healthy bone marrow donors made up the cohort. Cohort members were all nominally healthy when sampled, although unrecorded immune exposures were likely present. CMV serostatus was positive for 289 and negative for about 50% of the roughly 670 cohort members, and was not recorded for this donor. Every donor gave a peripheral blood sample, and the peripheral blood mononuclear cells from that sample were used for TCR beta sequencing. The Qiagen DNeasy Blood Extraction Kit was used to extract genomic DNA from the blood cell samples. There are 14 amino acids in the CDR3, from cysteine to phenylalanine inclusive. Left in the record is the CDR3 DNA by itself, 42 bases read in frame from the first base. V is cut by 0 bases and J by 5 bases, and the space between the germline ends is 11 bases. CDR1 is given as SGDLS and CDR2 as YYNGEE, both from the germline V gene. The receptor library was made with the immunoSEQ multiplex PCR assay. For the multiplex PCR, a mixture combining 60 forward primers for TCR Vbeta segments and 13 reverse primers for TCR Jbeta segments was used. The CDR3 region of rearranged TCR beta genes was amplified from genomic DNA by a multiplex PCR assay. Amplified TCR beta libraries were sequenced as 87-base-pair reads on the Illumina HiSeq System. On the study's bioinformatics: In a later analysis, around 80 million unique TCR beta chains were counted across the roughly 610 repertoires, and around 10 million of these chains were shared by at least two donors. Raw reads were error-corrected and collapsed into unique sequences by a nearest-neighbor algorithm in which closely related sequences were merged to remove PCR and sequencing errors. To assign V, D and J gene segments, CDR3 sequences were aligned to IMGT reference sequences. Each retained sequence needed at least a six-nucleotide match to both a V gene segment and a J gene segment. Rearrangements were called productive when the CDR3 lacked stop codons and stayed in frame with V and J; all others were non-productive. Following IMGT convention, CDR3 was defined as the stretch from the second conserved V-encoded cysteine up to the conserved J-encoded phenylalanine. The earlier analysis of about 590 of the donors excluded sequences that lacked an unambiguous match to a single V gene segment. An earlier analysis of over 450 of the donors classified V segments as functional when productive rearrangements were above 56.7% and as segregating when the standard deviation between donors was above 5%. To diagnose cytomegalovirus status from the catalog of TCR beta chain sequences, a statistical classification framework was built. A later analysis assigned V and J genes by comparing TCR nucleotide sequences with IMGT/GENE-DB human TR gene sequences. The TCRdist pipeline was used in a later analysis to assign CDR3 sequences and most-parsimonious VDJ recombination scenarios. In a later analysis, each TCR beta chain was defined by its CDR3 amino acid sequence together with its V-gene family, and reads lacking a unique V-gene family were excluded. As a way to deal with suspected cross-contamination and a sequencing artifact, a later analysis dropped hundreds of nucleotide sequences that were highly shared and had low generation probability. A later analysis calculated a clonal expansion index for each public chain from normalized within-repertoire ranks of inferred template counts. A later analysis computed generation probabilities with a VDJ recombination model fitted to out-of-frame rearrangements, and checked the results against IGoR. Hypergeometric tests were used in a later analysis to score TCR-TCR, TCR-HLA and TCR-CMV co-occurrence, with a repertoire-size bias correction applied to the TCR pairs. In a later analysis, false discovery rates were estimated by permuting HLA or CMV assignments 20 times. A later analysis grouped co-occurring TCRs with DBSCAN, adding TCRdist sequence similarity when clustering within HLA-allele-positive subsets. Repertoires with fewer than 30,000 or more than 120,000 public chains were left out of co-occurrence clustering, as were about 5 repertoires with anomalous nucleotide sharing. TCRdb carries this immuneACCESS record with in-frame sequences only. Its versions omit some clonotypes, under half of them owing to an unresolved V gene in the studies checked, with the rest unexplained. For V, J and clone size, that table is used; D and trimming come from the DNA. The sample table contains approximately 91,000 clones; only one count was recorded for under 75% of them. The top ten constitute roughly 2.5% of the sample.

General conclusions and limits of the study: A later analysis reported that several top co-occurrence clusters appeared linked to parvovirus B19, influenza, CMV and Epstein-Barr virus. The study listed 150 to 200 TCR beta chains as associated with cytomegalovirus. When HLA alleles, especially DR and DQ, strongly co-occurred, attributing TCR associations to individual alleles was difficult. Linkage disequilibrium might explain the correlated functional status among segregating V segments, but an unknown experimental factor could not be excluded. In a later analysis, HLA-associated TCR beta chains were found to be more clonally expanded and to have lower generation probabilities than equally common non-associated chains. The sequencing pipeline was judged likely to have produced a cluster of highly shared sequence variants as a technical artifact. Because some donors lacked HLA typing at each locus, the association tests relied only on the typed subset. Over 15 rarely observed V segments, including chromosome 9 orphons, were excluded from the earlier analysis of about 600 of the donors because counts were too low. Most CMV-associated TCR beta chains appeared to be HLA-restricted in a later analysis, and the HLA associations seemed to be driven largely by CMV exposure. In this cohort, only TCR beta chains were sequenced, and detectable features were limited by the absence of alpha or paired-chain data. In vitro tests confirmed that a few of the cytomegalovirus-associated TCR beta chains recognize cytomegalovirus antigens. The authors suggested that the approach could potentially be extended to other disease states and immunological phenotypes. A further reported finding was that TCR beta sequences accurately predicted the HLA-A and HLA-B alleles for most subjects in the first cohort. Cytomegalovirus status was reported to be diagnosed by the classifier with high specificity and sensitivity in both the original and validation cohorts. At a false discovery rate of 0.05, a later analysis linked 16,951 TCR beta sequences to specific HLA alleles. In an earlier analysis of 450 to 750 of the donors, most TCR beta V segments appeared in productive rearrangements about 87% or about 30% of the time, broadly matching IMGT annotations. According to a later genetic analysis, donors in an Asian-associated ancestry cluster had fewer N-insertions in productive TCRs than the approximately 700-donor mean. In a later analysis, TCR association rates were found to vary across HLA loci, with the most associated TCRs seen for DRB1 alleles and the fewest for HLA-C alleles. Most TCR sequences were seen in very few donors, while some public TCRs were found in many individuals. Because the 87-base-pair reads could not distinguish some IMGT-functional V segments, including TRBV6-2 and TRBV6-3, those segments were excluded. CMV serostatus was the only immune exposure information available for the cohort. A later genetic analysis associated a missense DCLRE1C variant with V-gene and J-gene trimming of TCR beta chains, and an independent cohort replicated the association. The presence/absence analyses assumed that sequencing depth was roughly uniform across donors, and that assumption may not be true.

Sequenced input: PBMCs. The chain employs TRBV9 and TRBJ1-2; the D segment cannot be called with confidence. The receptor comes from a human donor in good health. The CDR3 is CASSVDLGGYGYTF. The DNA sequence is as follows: TGTGCCAGCAGCGTAGATCTGGGCGGGTATGGCTACACCTTC.